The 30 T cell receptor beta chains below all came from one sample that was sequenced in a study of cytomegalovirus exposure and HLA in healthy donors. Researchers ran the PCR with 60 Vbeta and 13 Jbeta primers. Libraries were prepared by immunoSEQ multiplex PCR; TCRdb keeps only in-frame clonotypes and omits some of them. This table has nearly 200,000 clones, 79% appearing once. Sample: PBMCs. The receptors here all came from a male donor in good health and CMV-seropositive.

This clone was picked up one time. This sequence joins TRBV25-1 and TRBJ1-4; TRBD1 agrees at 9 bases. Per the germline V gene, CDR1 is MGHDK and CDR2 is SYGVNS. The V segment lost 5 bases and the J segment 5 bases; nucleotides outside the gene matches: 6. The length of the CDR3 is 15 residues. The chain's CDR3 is CASSIDRGGNEKLFF. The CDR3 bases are TGTGCCAGCAGTATCGACAGGGGGGGAAATGAAAAACTGTTTTTT.

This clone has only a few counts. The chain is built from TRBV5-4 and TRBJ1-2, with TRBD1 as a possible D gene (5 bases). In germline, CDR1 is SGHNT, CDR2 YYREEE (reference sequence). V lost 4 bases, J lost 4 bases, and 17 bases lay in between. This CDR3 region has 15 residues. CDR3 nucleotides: TGTGCCAGCAGCGTAAGTCAGGGCCCACCCTATGGCTACACCTTC. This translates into CASSVSQGPPYGYTF.

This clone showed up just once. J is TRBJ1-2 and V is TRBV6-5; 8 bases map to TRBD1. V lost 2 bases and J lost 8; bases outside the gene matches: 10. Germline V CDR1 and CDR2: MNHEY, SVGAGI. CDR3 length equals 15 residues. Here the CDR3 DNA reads TGTGCCAGCAGTTACCACAGGGGGGGTTCGGAAGGCTACACCTTC. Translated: CASSYHRGGSEGYTF.

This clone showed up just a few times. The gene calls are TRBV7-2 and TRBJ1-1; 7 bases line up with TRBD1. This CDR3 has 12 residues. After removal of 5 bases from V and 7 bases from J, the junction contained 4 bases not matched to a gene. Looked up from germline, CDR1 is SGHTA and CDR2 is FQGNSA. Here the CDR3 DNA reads TGTGCCAGCAGCCCTTACAGGGGTGAAGCTTTCTTT. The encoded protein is CASSPYRGEAFF. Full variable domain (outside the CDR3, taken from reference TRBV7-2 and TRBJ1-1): GAGVSQSPSNKVTEKGKDVELRCDPISGHTALYWYRQSLGQGLEFLIYFQGNSAPDKSGLPSDRFSAERTGGSVSTLTIQRTQQEDSAVYLCASSPYRGEAFFGQGTRLTVV.

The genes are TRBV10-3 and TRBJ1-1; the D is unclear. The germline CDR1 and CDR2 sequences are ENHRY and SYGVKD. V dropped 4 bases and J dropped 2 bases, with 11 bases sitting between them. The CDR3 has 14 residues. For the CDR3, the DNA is TGTGCCATCAGTGGGGAGGGAGGCAACACTGAAGCTTTCTTT. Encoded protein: CAISGEGGNTEAFF.

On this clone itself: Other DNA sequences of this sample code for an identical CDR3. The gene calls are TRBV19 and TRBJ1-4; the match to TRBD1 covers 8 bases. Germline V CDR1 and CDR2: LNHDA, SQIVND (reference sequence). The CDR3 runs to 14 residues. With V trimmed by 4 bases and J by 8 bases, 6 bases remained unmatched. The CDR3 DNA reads TGTGCCAGTAGTACCACAGGGGGGGGAGAAAAACTGTTTTTT. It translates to CASSTTGGGEKLFF.

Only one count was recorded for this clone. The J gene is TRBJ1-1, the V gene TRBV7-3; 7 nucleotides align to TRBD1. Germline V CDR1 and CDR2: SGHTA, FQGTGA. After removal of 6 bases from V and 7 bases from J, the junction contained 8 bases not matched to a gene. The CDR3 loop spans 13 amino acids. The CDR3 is CASSFGQANEAFF. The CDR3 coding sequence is TGTGCCAGCAGTTTTGGACAGGCAAATGAAGCTTTCTTT.

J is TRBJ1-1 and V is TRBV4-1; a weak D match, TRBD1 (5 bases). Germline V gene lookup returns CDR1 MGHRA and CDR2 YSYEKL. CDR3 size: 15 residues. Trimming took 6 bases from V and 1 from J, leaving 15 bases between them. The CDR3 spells CASRRLAQENTEAFF. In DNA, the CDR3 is TGCGCCAGCAGGCGGCTGGCACAGGAGAACACTGAAGCTTTCTTT.

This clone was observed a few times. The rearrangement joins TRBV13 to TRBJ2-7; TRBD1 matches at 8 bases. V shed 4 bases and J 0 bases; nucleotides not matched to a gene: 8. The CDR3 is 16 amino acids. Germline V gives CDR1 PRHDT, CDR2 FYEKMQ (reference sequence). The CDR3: CASSSTAGTGSYEQYF. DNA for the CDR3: TGTGCCAGCAGCTCGACAGCCGGGACAGGCTCCTACGAGCAGTACTTC.

For the CDR3, the DNA is TGTGCCAGCAGTTTAGTCCGGGAAATCACAGATACGCAGTATTTT. It codes for CASSLVREITDTQYF. This chain links TRBV27 with TRBJ2-3, with a tentative D call TRBD2 (5 bases). The CDR3 contains 15 residues. The V gene lost 2 bases and the J gene lost 2 bases, with 11 bases spanning the gap. The germline V gene has CDR1 MNHEY and CDR2 SMNVEV (reference sequence).

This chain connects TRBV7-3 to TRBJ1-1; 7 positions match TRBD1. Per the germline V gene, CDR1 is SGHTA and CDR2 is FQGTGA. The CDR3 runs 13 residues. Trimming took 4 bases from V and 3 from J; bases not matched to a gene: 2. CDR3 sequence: CASSYTGDTEAFF. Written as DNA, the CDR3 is TGTGCCAGCAGCTATACAGGGGACACTGAAGCTTTCTTT.

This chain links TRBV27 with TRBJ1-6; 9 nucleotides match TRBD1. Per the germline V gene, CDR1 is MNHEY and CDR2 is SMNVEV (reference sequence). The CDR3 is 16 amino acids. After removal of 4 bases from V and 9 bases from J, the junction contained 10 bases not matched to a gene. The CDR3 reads CASSSLPGTGRSPLHF. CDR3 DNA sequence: TGTGCCAGCAGTTCCCTACCCGGGACAGGGCGTTCACCCCTCCACTTT.

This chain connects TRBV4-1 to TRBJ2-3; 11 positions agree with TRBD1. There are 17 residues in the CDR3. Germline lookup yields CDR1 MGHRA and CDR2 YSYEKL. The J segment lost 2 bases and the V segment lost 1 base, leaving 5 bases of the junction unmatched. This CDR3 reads CASSQVGTGGITDTQYF. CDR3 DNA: TGCGCCAGCAGCCAAGTCGGGACAGGGGGGATCACAGATACGCAGTATTTT.

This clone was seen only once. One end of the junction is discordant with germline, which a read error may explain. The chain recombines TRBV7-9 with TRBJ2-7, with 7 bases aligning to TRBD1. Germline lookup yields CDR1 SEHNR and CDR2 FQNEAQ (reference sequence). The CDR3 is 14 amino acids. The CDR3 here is CSSSLSTGRNEQYF. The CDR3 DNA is TGTTCCAGCAGCTTATCGACAGGGCGGAACGAGCAGTACTTC.

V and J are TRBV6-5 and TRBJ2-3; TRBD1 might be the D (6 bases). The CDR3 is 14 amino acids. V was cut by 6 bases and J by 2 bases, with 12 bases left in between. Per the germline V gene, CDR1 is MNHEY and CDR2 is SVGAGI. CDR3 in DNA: TGTGCCAGCAGCAAGACAGGAGTCACAGATACGCAGTATTTT. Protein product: CASSKTGVTDTQYF.

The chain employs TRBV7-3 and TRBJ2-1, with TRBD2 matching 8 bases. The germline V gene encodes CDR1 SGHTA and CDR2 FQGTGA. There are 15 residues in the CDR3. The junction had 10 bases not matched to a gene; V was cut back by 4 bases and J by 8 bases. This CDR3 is CASSWGGLDSDEQFF. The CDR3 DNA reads TGTGCCAGCAGCTGGGGGGGACTAGATTCTGATGAGCAGTTCTTC.

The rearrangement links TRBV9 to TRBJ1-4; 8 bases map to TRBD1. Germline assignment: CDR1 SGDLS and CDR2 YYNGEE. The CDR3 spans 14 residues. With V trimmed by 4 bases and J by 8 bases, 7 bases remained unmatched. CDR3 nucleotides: TGTGCCAGCAGCCCCCGACAGGGGAACGAAAAACTGTTTTTT. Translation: CASSPRQGNEKLFF.

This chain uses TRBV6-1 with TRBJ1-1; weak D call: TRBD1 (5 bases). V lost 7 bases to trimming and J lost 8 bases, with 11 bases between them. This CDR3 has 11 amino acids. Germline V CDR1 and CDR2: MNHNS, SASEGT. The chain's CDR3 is CASTKTAEAFF. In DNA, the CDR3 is TGTGCCAGCACCAAGACAGCAGAAGCTTTCTTT.

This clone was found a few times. CDR3 nucleotides: TGTGCCAGCAGCGACGGGACAGGGGGCACTGAAGCTTTCTTT. Translating gives CASSDGTGGTEAFF. The J gene is TRBJ1-1, the V gene TRBV9, with TRBD1 matching over 11 bases. Germline V gene lookup returns CDR1 SGDLS and CDR2 YYNGEE. V lost 3 bases to trimming and J lost 4 bases; unmatched junction nucleotides: 2. This CDR3 is 14 amino acids long.

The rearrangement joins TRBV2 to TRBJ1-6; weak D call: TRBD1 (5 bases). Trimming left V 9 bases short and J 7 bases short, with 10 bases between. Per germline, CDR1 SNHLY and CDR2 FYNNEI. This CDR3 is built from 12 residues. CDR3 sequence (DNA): TGTGCCAGGGGGGGTTGGAATTCACCCCTCCACTTT. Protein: CARGGWNSPLHF.

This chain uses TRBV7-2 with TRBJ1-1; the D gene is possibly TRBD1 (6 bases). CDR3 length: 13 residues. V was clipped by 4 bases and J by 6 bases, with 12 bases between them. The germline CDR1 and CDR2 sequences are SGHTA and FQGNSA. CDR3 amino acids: CASSSRQAAEAFF. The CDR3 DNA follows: TGTGCCAGCAGCTCCCGACAGGCGGCTGAAGCTTTCTTT.

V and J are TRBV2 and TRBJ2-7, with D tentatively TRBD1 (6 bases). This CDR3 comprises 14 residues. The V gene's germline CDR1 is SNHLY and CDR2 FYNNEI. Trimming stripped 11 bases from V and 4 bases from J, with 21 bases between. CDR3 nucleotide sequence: TGTGCCGGTGGGGAGAACAGGGATGGTTACGAGCAGTACTTC. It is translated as CAGGENRDGYEQYF.

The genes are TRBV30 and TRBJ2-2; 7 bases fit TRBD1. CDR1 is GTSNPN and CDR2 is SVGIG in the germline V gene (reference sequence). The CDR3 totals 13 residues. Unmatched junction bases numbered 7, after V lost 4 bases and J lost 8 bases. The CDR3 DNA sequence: TGTGCCTGGACCCTAAGGGGGCGAGGGGAGCTGTTTTTT. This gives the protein CAWTLRGRGELFF.

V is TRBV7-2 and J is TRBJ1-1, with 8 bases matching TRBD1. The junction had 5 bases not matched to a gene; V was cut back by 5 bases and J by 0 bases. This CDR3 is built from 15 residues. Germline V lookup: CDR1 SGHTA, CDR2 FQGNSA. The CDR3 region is CASSPPTGVNTEAFF. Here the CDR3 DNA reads TGTGCCAGCAGCCCACCGACAGGGGTGAACACTGAAGCTTTCTTT.

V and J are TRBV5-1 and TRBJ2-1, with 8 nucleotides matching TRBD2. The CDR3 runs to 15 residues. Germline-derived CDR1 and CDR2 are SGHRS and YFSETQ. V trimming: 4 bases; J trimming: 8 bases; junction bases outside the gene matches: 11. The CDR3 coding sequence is TGCGCCAGCAGCCGCCCGGCGGGGGGCGCCTATGAGCAGTTCTTC. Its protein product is CASSRPAGGAYEQFF.

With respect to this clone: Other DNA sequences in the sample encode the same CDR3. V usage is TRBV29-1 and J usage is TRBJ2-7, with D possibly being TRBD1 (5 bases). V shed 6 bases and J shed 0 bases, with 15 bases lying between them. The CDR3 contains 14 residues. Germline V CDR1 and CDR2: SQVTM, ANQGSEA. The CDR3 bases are TGCAGCGTGGAAACAGAGACAGACTCCTACGAGCAGTACTTC. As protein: CSVETETDSYEQYF.

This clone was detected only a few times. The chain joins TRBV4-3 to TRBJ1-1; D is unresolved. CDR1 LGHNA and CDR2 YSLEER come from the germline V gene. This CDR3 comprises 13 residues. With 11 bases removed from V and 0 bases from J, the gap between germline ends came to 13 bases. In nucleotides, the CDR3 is TGCGCCGGTGCAGCGGCTTTGAACACTGAAGCTTTCTTT. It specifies CAGAAALNTEAFF.

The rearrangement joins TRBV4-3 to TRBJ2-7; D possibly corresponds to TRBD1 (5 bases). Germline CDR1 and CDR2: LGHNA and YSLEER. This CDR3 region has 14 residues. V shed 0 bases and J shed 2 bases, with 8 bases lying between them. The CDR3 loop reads CASSQDAQAYEQYF. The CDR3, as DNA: TGCGCCAGCAGCCAAGATGCACAGGCCTACGAGCAGTACTTC.

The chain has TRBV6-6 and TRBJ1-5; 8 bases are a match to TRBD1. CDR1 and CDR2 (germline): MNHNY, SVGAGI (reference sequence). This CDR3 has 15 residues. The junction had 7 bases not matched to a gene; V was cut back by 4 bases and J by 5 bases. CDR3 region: CASSSRTGSHQPQHF. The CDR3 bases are TGTGCCAGCAGTTCAAGGACAGGGTCGCATCAGCCCCAGCATTTT.

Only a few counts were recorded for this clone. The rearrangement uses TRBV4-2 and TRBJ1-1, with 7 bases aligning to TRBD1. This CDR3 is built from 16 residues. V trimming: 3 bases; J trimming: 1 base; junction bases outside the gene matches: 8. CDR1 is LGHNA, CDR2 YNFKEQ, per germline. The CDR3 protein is CASSQPPGGRNTEAFF. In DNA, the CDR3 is TGTGCCAGCAGCCAGCCCCCAGGGGGGAGGAACACTGAAGCTTTCTTT.